A single sample gave rise to the 4 T cell receptor beta chains below, sequenced in a study of PD-L1 blockade in urothelial cancer. Method: immunoSEQ multiplex PCR; TCRdb's copy keeps in-frame clones and lacks some. This table has some 80,000 clones, roughly 87% appearing once. This material consisted of PBMCs, taken around atezolizumab (anti-PD-L1) treatment. These receptors all stem from a woman aged 70-85 years with urothelial cancer.

The V gene is TRBV27, the J gene TRBJ1-1; D unclear. V shed 3 bases and J shed 5 bases, with 19 bases lying between them. Germline V gene lookup returns CDR1 MNHEY and CDR2 SMNVEV (reference sequence). The CDR3 covers 16 residues. Here the CDR3 reads CASSFGGVMSGTEAFF. In DNA, the CDR3 is TGTGCCAGCAGTTTTGGCGGGGTAATGTCGGGGACTGAAGCTTTCTTT.

The V and J genes are TRBV25-1 and TRBJ2-3, with 9 bases fitting TRBD1. CDR1 is MGHDK and CDR2 is SYGVNS in the germline V gene. This CDR3 comprises 16 residues. The trim removed 5 bases at V and 1 base at J, leaving 7 bases unmatched. CDR3 sequence (DNA): TGTGCCAGCAGTTCACCCCGGACAGGGGGCACAGATACGCAGTATTTT. The encoded protein is CASSSPRTGGTDTQYF.

The CDR3 DNA follows: TGTGCCAGCAGAATAGACAGGGTTGACTATGGCTACACCTTC. Protein product: CASRIDRVDYGYTF. The chain combines TRBV2 with TRBJ1-2; 7 bases agree with TRBD1. Germline V lookup: CDR1 SNHLY, CDR2 FYNNEI. Trimming cost V 6 bases and J 3 bases; bases outside gene matches: 7. The CDR3 length is 14 residues. Full variable domain (missing parts from reference TRBV2 and TRBJ1-2): EPEVTQTPSHQVTQMGQEVILRCVPISNHLYFYWYRQILGQKVEFLVSFYNNEISEKSEIFDDQFSVERPDGSNFTLKIRSTKLEDSAMYFCASRIDRVDYGYTFGSGTRLTVV.

The J gene is TRBJ2-1, the V gene TRBV6-1; possibly TRBD2 for D (5 bases). Looked up from germline, CDR1 is MNHNS and CDR2 is SASEGT. The germline V and J ends were trimmed by 3 bases and 6 bases, with 12 bases remaining between them. This CDR3 contains 14 residues. This CDR3 is CASSEFLGSNEQFF. The CDR3 bases are TGTGCCAGCAGTGAGTTTCTAGGGAGCAATGAGCAGTTCTTC.